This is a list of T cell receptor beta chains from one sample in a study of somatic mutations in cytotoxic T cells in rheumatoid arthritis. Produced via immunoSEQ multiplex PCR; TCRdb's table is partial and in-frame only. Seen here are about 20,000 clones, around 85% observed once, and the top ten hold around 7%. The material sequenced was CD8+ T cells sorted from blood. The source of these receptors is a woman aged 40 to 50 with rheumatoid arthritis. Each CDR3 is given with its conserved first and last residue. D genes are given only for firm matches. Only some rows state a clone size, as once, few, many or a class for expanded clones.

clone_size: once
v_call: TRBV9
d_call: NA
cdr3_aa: CASSALSLEETQYF

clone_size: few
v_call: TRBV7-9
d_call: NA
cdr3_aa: CASSAWTDGNTIYF

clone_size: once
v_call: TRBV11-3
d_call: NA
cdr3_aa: CASSSLAATDTQYF

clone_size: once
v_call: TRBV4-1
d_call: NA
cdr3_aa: CASSPILNTEAFF

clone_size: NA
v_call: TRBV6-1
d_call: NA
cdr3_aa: CASSEAAKSYEQYF

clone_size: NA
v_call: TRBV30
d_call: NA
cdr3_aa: CAWRSQGDGYTF

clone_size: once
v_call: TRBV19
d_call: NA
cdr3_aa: CASSIGQSYEQYF

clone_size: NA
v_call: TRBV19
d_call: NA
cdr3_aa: CAIRQTMNTEAFF

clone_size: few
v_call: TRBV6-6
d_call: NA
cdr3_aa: CASSSPRGGDYEQYF

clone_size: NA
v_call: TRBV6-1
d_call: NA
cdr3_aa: CASSDGFSSHEGLDTQYF

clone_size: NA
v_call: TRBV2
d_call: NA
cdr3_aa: CASRGDEQYF

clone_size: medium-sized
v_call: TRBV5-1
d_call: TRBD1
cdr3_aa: CASSLVPGGIGNTIYF

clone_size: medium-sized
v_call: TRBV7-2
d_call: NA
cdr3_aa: CASSLAQRPFRGGYTF

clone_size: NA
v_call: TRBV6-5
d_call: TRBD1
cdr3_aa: CASSSRTGNSNQPQHF

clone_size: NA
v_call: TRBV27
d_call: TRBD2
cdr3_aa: CASSALAGGVTEQYF

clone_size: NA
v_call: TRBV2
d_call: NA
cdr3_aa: CASAWGDDYQPQHF

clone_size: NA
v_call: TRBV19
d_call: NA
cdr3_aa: CASSLLRGRSFRLEAFF

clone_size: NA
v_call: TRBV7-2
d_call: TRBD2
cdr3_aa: CASSQPGTSGISYNEQFF

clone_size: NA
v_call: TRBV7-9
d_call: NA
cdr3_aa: CASTTLGGAHGYTF

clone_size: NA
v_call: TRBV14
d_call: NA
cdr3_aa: CASSIRETGNDEQYF

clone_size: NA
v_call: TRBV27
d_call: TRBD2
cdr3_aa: CASSFWTSGLLNEQYF

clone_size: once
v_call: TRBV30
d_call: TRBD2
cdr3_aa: CAWSDHSGTSSLRSPYEQYF

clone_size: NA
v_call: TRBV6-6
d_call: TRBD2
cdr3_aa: CASSYEAGGPGNEQFF